This T cell receptor beta chain was sequenced in a study of immune evolution from preneoplasia to lung adenocarcinoma. Notes on this clone: Its antigen remains unknown.

Some clones are missing from TCRdb's copy, which holds only in-frame ones; the method was immunoSEQ multiplex PCR. The table shows over 3,000 clones, with 65% to 90% occurring only once. Patients had resection in Japan or China between about 2014 and 2017. Germline CDR1 SGHAT, CDR2 FQDESV (reference sequence). The CDR3 spans 17 residues. J was trimmed by 4 bases and V by 2 bases; bases with no gene match: 10. Study-wide results and limits: Later-stage lesions appeared to have more T cells, more diversity, less clonality.

The source of this sequence is a person aged 45 to 59 with lung adenocarcinoma. V gene TRBV11-1 combines with J gene TRBJ2-3; 9 nucleotides match TRBD2. Sequenced: FFPE invasive lung adenocarcinoma tissue. CDR3 region: CASSLHSGGSVPDTQYF. CDR3 DNA: TGTGCCAGCAGCTTACATAGCGGGGGATCAGTCCCAGATACGCAGTATTTT.